One sample yielded the 16 T cell receptor beta chains listed below, sequenced in a study of beta chain features in type 1 diabetes. Study-wide findings and caveats: Patients with Type 1 diabetes showed moderately but significantly shorter TCRB CDR3s in all four CD4+ subsets.

These receptors are not linked to any known antigen. As every portion of the isolated RNA was reverse transcribed, the sequencing read expressed TCRB transcripts. Sequencing was performed with immunoSEQ multiplex PCR; in TCRdb, only in-frame clones are kept and a portion is missing. The data show a few hundred thousand clones, roughly 13% seen once. Sequencing was carried out using naive CD4+ T cells from blood. These receptors were taken from a woman under 30 with type 1 diabetes.

V is TRBV6-5 and J is TRBJ1-5; D is unclear. The CDR3 spans 14 residues. V lost 7 bases, J lost 0 bases, and 10 bases lay in between. In germline, CDR1 is MNHEY, CDR2 SVGAGI. The CDR3 DNA follows: TGTGCCAGCAAAGCGGACTTTAGCAATCAGCCCCAGCATTTT. Translated, it gives CASKADFSNQPQHF.

The CDR3 loop is CASISRSGHGYTF. As DNA, the CDR3 is TGTGCCAGCATTTCGCGGTCAGGGCATGGCTACACCTTC. This chain connects TRBV2 to TRBJ1-2, with a tentative D call TRBD1 (5 bases). The CDR3 length is 13 residues. The V and J ends lost 7 bases and 6 bases respectively, with 15 bases between them. CDR1 and CDR2 from the germline V gene are SNHLY and FYNNEI.

This clone occurred a few times. This sequence joins TRBV18 and TRBJ2-1; TRBD2 aligns across 10 bases. CDR1 is KGHSH and CDR2 is LQKENI in the germline V gene. V lost 2 bases, J lost 9 bases, and 7 bases stayed unmatched. CDR3 length equals 15 residues. The CDR3 spells CASSPMASGSGEQFF. The CDR3 nucleotides are TGTGCCAGCTCACCAATGGCTAGCGGGAGCGGTGAGCAGTTCTTC.

This chain connects TRBV16 to TRBJ1-4; D unclear. V was pared by 2 bases and J by 7 bases, with 17 bases between. The germline CDR1 and CDR2 sequences are KGHSY and FQNENV. The CDR3 is made up of 16 amino acids. The CDR3 coding sequence is TGTGCCAGCAGCCAAAAGCGGACCTTAGCAGGTGAAAAACTGTTTTTT. Its protein product is CASSQKRTLAGEKLFF.

There are a few counts of this clone. The chain links TRBV2 to TRBJ1-1; D call uncertain. The CDR3 runs to 12 residues. The germline CDR1 and CDR2 sequences are SNHLY and FYNNEI. The germline V and J ends were trimmed by 6 bases and 6 bases, with 11 bases remaining between them. CDR3 sequence (DNA): TGTGCCAGCAGACCCGACAAGTCTGAAGCTTTCTTT. This gives the protein CASRPDKSEAFF.

This clone was observed a handful of times. The J gene is TRBJ2-3, the V gene TRBV29-1; D is unclear. CDR1 and CDR2 (germline): SQVTM, ANQGSEA. This CDR3 spans 13 amino acids. The V gene lost 2 bases and the J gene lost 6 bases, with 12 bases spanning the gap. DNA for the CDR3: TGCAGCGTTGAAAACCGACTGGTCGATACGCAGTATTTT. Its translation is CSVENRLVDTQYF.

This clone was seen a handful of times. This chain joins TRBV7-9 and TRBJ1-1, with 11 bases lining up with TRBD1. Trimming removed 4 bases from V and 3 bases from J; junction bases left unmatched: 1. Germline V gene lookup returns CDR1 SEHNR and CDR2 FQNEAQ (reference sequence). The CDR3 is made up of 14 amino acids. CDR3 region: CASSSGQGDTEAFF. The CDR3 coding sequence is TGTGCCAGCAGCTCGGGACAGGGGGACACTGAAGCTTTCTTT. Combining the CDR3 with reference TRBV7-9 and TRBJ1-1 gives the whole variable domain DTGVSQNPRHKITKRGQNVTFRCDPISEHNRLYWYRQTLGQGPEFLTYFQNEAQLEKSRLLSDRFSAERPKGSFSTLEIQRTEQGDSAMYLCASSSGQGDTEAFFGQGTRLTVV.

This chain uses TRBV29-1 with TRBJ2-2; D may be TRBD1 (5 bases). Trimming took off 4 bases at V and 1 base at J, with 16 bases between the two ends. The germline V gene has CDR1 SQVTM and CDR2 ANQGSEA. The CDR3 covers 16 residues. CDR3 in DNA: TGCAGCGTTGGGGGCCAGGCCAAGGTGAACACCGGGGAGCTGTTTTTT. Amino acid sequence: CSVGGQAKVNTGELFF.

This clone has just a few counts. This sequence joins TRBV5-4 and TRBJ2-2, with TRBD1 matching 9 bases. The CDR3 has 15 residues. J lost 7 bases, V lost 3 bases, and 7 bases had no gene match. CDR1 and CDR2 from the germline V gene are SGHNT and YYREEE (reference sequence). CDR3 protein: CASSWGQGVSGELFF. The CDR3 region has the DNA TGTGCCAGCAGCTGGGGACAGGGAGTGAGCGGGGAGCTGTTTTTT.

This chain links TRBV5-5 with TRBJ2-2, with 8 positions matching TRBD2. Germline V lookup: CDR1 SGHKS, CDR2 YYEKEE (reference sequence). Trimming cost V 4 bases and J 5 bases; bases outside gene matches: 13. This CDR3 spans 17 amino acids. The DNA for the CDR3 is TGTGCCAGCAGCCAGTACTGGGGTAGCGGGACTACCGGGGAGCTGTTTTTT. The encoded protein is CASSQYWGSGTTGELFF.

In this sample, this clone turned up a few times. This chain joins TRBV6-5 and TRBJ1-2; 7 bases fit TRBD1. J lost 5 bases, V lost 7 bases, and 7 bases had no gene match. Germline CDR1 is MNHEY and CDR2 is SVGAGI. The CDR3 loop spans 13 amino acids. The CDR3 sequence is CASTRDSEYGYTF. For the CDR3, the DNA is TGTGCCAGCACCAGGGACAGCGAGTATGGCTACACCTTC.

This clone appeared a few times. The gene calls are TRBV28 and TRBJ2-1, with TRBD2 as a possible D gene (6 bases). The germline V gene encodes CDR1 MDHEN and CDR2 SYDVKM. V lost 9 bases and J lost 0, with 9 bases in between. The CDR3 length is 13 residues. The CDR3 DNA is TGTGCCAGTCGGGAGAGCTCCTACAATGAGCAGTTCTTC. Amino acids: CASRESSYNEQFF.

This clone has more than one count but fewer than ten. This chain links TRBV5-4 with TRBJ1-1; unclear D gene. Germline V gene lookup returns CDR1 SGHNT and CDR2 YYREEE (reference sequence). The V end was cut by 4 bases, the J end by 8 bases, with 15 bases between. CDR3 length: 13 residues. The CDR3 nucleotides are TGTGCCAGCAGCCCTCCGGGGAAGAGGGAAGCTTTCTTT. It translates to CASSPPGKREAFF.

The chain has TRBV7-9 and TRBJ2-7; 14 bases map to TRBD2. This CDR3 spans 13 amino acids. V shed 10 bases and J 9 bases; nucleotides not matched to a gene: 8. Germline CDR1 and CDR2: SEHNR and FQNEAQ (reference sequence). The CDR3 sequence: CATSGGLAGAQYF. The CDR3, as DNA: TGTGCCACGAGTGGGGGACTAGCGGGAGCGCAGTACTTC.

This clone was recorded a few times. This chain connects TRBV15 to TRBJ2-2, with TRBD2 matching over 8 bases. CDR3 size: 15 residues. Germline CDR1 and CDR2: LNHNV and YYDKDF (reference sequence). The trim removed 0 bases at V and 5 bases at J, leaving 2 bases unmatched. For the CDR3, the DNA is TGTGCCACCAGCAGAGACGTAGCGGGGACCGGGGAGCTGTTTTTT. This codes for CATSRDVAGTGELFF.

There are a few counts of this clone. The chain carries TRBV7-3 and TRBJ2-3; 9 bases agree with TRBD2. CDR3 length equals 13 residues. Unmatched junction bases numbered 5, after V lost 6 bases and J lost 7 bases. The germline V gene encodes CDR1 SGHTA and CDR2 FQGTGA. The CDR3 coding sequence is TGTGCCAGCAGGACTAGCGGAAGTTATACGCAGTATTTT. Residues: CASRTSGSYTQYF.